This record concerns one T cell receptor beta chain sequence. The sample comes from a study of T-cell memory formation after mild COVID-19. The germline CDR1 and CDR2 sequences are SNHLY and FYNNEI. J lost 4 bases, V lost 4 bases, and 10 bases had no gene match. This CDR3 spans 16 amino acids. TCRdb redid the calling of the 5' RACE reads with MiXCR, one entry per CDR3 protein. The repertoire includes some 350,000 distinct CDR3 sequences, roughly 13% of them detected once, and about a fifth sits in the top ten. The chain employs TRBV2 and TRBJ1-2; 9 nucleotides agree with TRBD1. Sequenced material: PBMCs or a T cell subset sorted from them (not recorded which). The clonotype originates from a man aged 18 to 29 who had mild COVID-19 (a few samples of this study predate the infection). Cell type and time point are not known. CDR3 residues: CASSVGRQGGFYGYTF. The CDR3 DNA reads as TGTGCCAGCAGTGTCGGACGACAGGGGGGATTCTATGGCTACACCTTC.